Listed below are T cell receptor beta chains from one sample, sequenced in a study of blood T cell repertoires in COVID-19. The method was immunoSEQ multiplex PCR; TCRdb's version includes in-frame clones alone and lacks a portion of them. Of roughly 12,000 clones listed, over 75% are singletons. The sequenced sample consisted of peripheral blood. The receptors derive from a man older than 75 with acute or convalescent COVID-19. Each CDR3 is given with its conserved first and last residue. D genes are given only for firm matches. A clone size is listed for some rows: how often the clone was seen (once, few, many), or a class if it is expanded.

D gene | CDR3 length | J gene | clone size | V gene | CDR3 protein | CDR3 DNA
NA | 13 | TRBJ1-4 | NA | TRBV12-3/TRBV12-4 | CASTPVTGEKLFF | TGTGCCAGCACCCCTGTGACAGGTGAAAAACTGTTTTTT
TRBD2 | 14 | TRBJ2-3 | once | TRBV2 | CASRGGIGTDTQYF | TGTGCCAGCAGGGGAGGGATCGGCACAGATACGCAGTATTTT
TRBD1 | 15 | TRBJ1-6 | NA | TRBV5-1 | CASSLRGTGDSPLHF | TGCGCCAGCAGCTTGCGGGGGACAGGGGATTCACCCCTCCACTTT
NA | 14 | TRBJ2-7 | NA | TRBV19 | CASSLRGPVGEQYF | TGTGCCAGTAGTCTCAGGGGCCCAGTGGGTGAGCAGTACTTC
TRBD1 | 15 | TRBJ1-6 | NA | TRBV7-9 | CASSFGTVYNSPLHF | TGTGCCAGCAGCTTCGGGACAGTGTATAATTCACCCCTCCACTTT
NA | 15 | TRBJ1-1 | NA | TRBV5-6 | CASSLLQGVVSEAFF | TGTGCCAGCAGCTTGCTACAGGGTGTAGTCTCTGAAGCTTTCTTT
TRBD1 | 16 | TRBJ1-2 | NA | TRBV4-1 | CASSQAWAGGDYGYTF | TGCGCCAGCAGCCAAGCTTGGGCAGGGGGCGACTATGGCTACACCTTC
TRBD1 | 17 | TRBJ1-4 | NA | TRBV7-2 | CASSPIRTGGFNEKLFF | TGTGCCAGCAGCCCCATCCGGACAGGGGGTTTTAATGAAAAACTGTTTTTT
TRBD2 | 17 | TRBJ2-1 | NA | TRBV7-2 | CASSLSDVRGGLNEQFF | TGTGCCAGCAGCTTGAGCGATGTACGGGGGGGCCTTAATGAGCAGTTCTTC
TRBD1 | 15 | TRBJ2-2 | NA | TRBV6-5 | CASNLDRGRLGELFF | TGTGCCAGCAATCTGGACAGGGGGCGTCTCGGGGAGCTGTTTTTT
TRBD1 | 13 | TRBJ2-3 | NA | TRBV30 | CAWGTGPTDTQYF | TGTGCCTGGGGGACAGGGCCCACAGATACGCAGTATTTT
NA | 15 | TRBJ2-7 | NA | TRBV5-5 | CASSLSLGQGYEQYF | TGTGCCAGCAGCTTGAGTCTCGGGCAGGGCTACGAGCAGTACTTC
NA | 14 | TRBJ1-5 | NA | TRBV5-1 | CASSAGLRDQPQHF | TGCGCCAGCAGCGCAGGGCTTAGGGATCAGCCCCAGCATTTT
NA | 12 | TRBJ1-3 | NA | TRBV29-1 | CSVEIAGNTIYF | TGCAGCGTTGAAATAGCCGGAAACACCATATATTTT
TRBD1 | 15 | TRBJ2-7 | NA | TRBV28 | CASSPHGTGGYEQYF | TGTGCCAGCAGTCCTCACGGGACAGGGGGCTACGAGCAGTACTTC
TRBD1 | 16 | TRBJ2-1 | NA | TRBV27 | CASSSIHRGENNEQFF | TGTGCCAGCAGTTCGATTCACAGGGGGGAGAACAATGAGCAGTTCTTC
NA | 14 | TRBJ2-7 | NA | TRBV19 | CASSKRGRTYEQYF | TGTGCCAGTAGTAAAAGGGGCAGGACCTACGAGCAGTACTTC
NA | 17 | TRBJ1-5 | once | TRBV6-1 | CASSEVGGGYSNQPQHF | TGTGCCAGCAGTGAAGTGGGAGGGGGTTATAGCAATCAGCCCCAGCATTTT
TRBD1 | 15 | TRBJ1-2 | NA | TRBV7-2 | CASSFGQGSNYGYTF | TGTGCCAGCAGCTTCGGACAGGGCTCTAACTATGGCTACACCTTC
NA | 11 | TRBJ2-7 | NA | TRBV3-1/TRBV3-2 | CASSQQGQQYF | TGTGCCAGCAGCCAACAGGGGCAGCAGTACTTC
TRBD1 | 19 | TRBJ2-7 | NA | TRBV5-1 | CASSLEGIVGTGITGEQYF | TGCGCCAGCAGCTTGGAGGGCATTGTGGGGACAGGGATCACGGGTGAGCAGTACTTC
TRBD1 | 14 | TRBJ1-1 | NA | TRBV5-1 | CASSPGQDNTEAFF | TGCGCCAGCAGCCCGGGACAGGACAACACTGAAGCTTTCTTT
NA | 14 | TRBJ1-3 | NA | TRBV28 | CASRNRFSGNTIYF | TGTGCCAGCAGGAACAGGTTCTCTGGAAACACCATATATTTT
NA | 15 | TRBJ2-3 | many | TRBV7-8 | CASSQREISTDTQYF | TGTGCCAGCAGCCAACGGGAGATAAGCACAGATACGCAGTATTTT
TRBD2 | 15 | TRBJ2-1 | NA | TRBV18 | CASSPGTSTHNEQFF | TGTGCCAGCTCACCCGGGACTAGTACCCACAATGAGCAGTTCTTC
NA | 16 | TRBJ1-6 | once | TRBV29-1 | CSVEVEGGSGNSPLHF | TGCAGCGTTGAAGTGGAGGGAGGCTCGGGTAATTCACCCCTCCACTTT
NA | 14 | TRBJ2-2 | NA | TRBV15 | CATSVGLPRGELFF | TGTGCCACCAGTGTGGGTCTCCCTAGGGGGGAGCTGTTTTTT
NA | 14 | TRBJ2-7 | NA | TRBV5-1 | CASGTWAASYEQYF | TGCGCCAGCGGAACGTGGGCCGCCTCCTACGAGCAGTACTTC
NA | 13 | TRBJ1-1 | NA | TRBV11-2 | CASSFSSVAEAFF | TGTGCCAGCAGCTTTTCAAGCGTCGCTGAAGCTTTCTTT
NA | 15 | TRBJ1-1 | NA | TRBV19 | CASSSDYRADAEAFF | TGTGCCAGTAGCTCTGATTACAGGGCAGATGCTGAAGCTTTCTTT
NA | 12 | TRBJ2-2 | once | TRBV19 | CATTSRTGELFF | TGTGCCACCACGTCCCGGACCGGGGAGCTGTTTTTT
TRBD1 | 15 | TRBJ1-1 | NA | TRBV10-2 | CASSEWDSLVAEAFF | TGCGCCAGCAGTGAATGGGACAGTTTGGTAGCTGAAGCTTTCTTT
NA | 12 | TRBJ2-1 | NA | TRBV3-1/TRBV3-2 | CASSIHYNEQFF | TGTGCCAGCAGCATTCATTACAATGAGCAGTTCTTC